The present TCR beta chain was sequenced within a study of CD8+CD57+ T cells in acquired aplastic anemia. The template used for profiling TCR beta VDJ and CDR3 was genomic DNA. One entry per CDR3 protein results from TCRdb running MiXCR on the reads. The sample yields about 160,000 distinct CDR3 sequences, roughly 50% seen once. Patients included in sequencing had previously demonstrated CD8+CD57+ cell expansion by flow cytometry. CDR3 length equals 15 residues. The germline CDR1 and CDR2 sequences are ENHRY and SYGVKD. With V trimmed by 10 bases and J by 1 base, 11 bases remained unmatched. Material for sequencing was sorted CD4+, CD8+, or CD8+CD57+ T cells (not recorded which) from PBMCs. The genes are TRBV10-3 and TRBJ2-7; 9 positions agree with TRBD1. This TCR derives from a human donor with aplastic anemia. This chain's CDR3 is CATSGPGQGSYEQYF. DNA for the CDR3: TGTGCCACCTCTGGGCCGGGACAGGGTTCCTACGAGCAGTACTTC.